The T cell receptor (beta chain) described here comes from a study of Graves' ophthalmopathy and Graves' hyperthyroidism. Hyperthyroidism was new, under 2 months, in patients aged 18 to 65. Amplification of TCR beta CDR3 regions used RNA transcripts. HTBI primers were used in a first-round RT-PCR, which preceded a second-round multiplex PCR. TCRdb itself ran the multiplex PCR reads through MiXCR, one entry per CDR3 protein. The data contain a few hundred thousand distinct CDR3 sequences, approximately 21% of them seen just once; the ten biggest clones take up around 3%. This clonotype was observed many times. The CDR3 extends over 14 amino acids. Per germline, CDR1 DFQATT and CDR2 SNEGSKA (reference sequence). V shed 6 bases and J 4 bases; nucleotides not matched to a gene: 11.

Material: peripheral blood. This receptor was identified in a woman aged 18-29 years with stable Graves' hyperthyroidism. The V gene is TRBV20-1, the J gene TRBJ1-2, with TRBD1 matching 7 bases. The CDR3 DNA is TGCAGTGCGGCATCCACAGGGGTTGTCTATGGCTACACCTTC. Encoded protein: CSAASTGVVYGYTF.